The 26 T cell receptor beta chains in this list originate from one sample, sequenced in a study of cytomegalovirus exposure and HLA in healthy donors. PCR used 60 Vbeta primers and 13 Jbeta primers. The repertoire was sequenced with immunoSEQ multiplex PCR; TCRdb's copy has only in-frame clones and lacks some. The sample lists roughly 190,000 clones; approximately 70% were seen once. The sequenced sample was PBMCs. The receptors were gathered from a woman aged 25 to 45 in good health and CMV-seronegative.

The chain has TRBV5-1 and TRBJ1-2; D unclear. Trimming took off 0 bases at V and 1 base at J, with 7 bases between the two ends. The CDR3 sequence is 14 residues long. Per germline, CDR1 SGHRS and CDR2 YFSETQ. The CDR3, as DNA: TGCGCCAGCAGCTTGGCCCCGGGTAACTATGGCTACACCTTC. Protein product: CASSLAPGNYGYTF.

This clone was observed a handful of times. The gene calls are TRBV19 and TRBJ1-2; D is unclear. The CDR3 has 14 amino acids. The germline CDR1 and CDR2 sequences are LNHDA and SQIVND (reference sequence). Trimming removed 3 bases from V and 6 bases from J, with 14 bases in between. DNA for the CDR3: TGTGCCAGTAGTATGGTCCCCCTCTCGGATGGCTACACCTTC. Translation gives CASSMVPLSDGYTF.

Here the CDR3 reads CASSSPRTGGYSYEQYF. Written as DNA, the CDR3 is TGCGCCAGCAGCTCACCTAGGACAGGGGGCTATTCCTACGAGCAGTACTTC. The J gene is TRBJ2-7, the V gene TRBV5-1; 11 bases fit TRBD1. Trimming at V came to 3 bases and at J to 1 base, leaving 9 bases not matched to a gene. The germline gives CDR1 SGHRS, CDR2 YFSETQ. The CDR3 sequence is 17 residues long.

Details on this clone: The junction shows a germline mismatch at one end, possibly a read error. This sequence joins TRBV7-9 and TRBJ2-7, with D possibly TRBD2 on 5 matching bases. CDR1 SEHNR and CDR2 FQNEAQ come from the germline V gene (reference sequence). The CDR3 length is 13 residues. The CDR3 DNA reads as TGTTCCAGCAATTTCTTCGGAGGCTACGAGCAGTACTTC. Translation: CSSNFFGGYEQYF. Based on the CDR3 plus reference TRBV7-9 and TRBJ2-7, the full variable domain is DTGVSQNPRHKITKRGQNVTFRCDPISEHNRLYWYRQTLGQGPEFLTYFQNEAQLEKSRLLSDRFSAERPKGSFSTLEIQRTEQGDSAMYLCSSNFFGGYEQYFGPGTRLTVT.

The chain links TRBV6-4 to TRBJ2-7; D ambiguous. Per germline, CDR1 MRHNA and CDR2 SNTAGT. V was trimmed by 0 bases and J by 4 bases, leaving 4 bases between them. CDR3 length equals 12 residues. The DNA for the CDR3 is TGTGCCAGCAGTGACTCGGAGTACGAGCAGTACTTC. This codes for CASSDSEYEQYF.

In this sample, this clone turned up once. This chain connects TRBV18 to TRBJ1-2; tentative D call: TRBD1 (6 bases). V dropped 1 base and J dropped 2 bases, with 11 bases sitting between them. Germline V lookup: CDR1 KGHSH, CDR2 LQKENI. The CDR3 runs to 15 residues. The CDR3 reads CASSPQGERNYGYTF. DNA for the CDR3: TGTGCCAGCTCACCACAGGGGGAGAGAAACTATGGCTACACCTTC.

The chain employs TRBV19 and TRBJ1-5; D might be TRBD1 (6 bases). V lost 7 bases and J 4 bases, leaving 14 bases between the germline ends. The CDR3 runs to 14 residues. Per germline, CDR1 LNHDA and CDR2 SQIVND (reference sequence). CDR3 DNA: TGTGCCAGTACCCCCCCGGGGACAAATCAGCCCCAGCATTTT. Its protein is CASTPPGTNQPQHF.

The chain has TRBV15 and TRBJ2-7; D is undetermined. Trimming removed 4 bases from V and 7 bases from J, with 14 bases in between. The CDR3 is 13 amino acids. Germline CDR1 LNHNV, CDR2 YYDKDF (reference sequence). As DNA, the CDR3 is TGTGCCACCAGCATGAGCCCGAGTAAGGAGCAGTACTTC. Protein sequence: CATSMSPSKEQYF.

J is TRBJ2-7 and V is TRBV7-6; TRBD2 aligns across 7 bases. CDR3 length: 11 amino acids. V gave up 4 bases and J gave up 6 bases; unmatched junction bases: 0. Germline V gene data show CDR1 as SGHVS and CDR2 as FNYEAQ. CDR3 in amino acids: CASSSSGEQYF. In nucleotides, the CDR3 is TGTGCCAGCAGCTCTAGCGGCGAGCAGTACTTC.

The chain joins TRBV5-1 to TRBJ2-5; 10 nucleotides align to TRBD1. The CDR3 consists of 14 residues. Germline CDR1 is SGHRS and CDR2 is YFSETQ. V trimming: 4 bases; J trimming: 4 bases; junction bases outside the gene matches: 4. The CDR3 DNA is TGCGCCAGCAGCCCGGGGACAGGGGCAGAGACCCAGTACTTC. Translated, it gives CASSPGTGAETQYF.

The chain links TRBV6-4 to TRBJ2-2; D unresolved. Germline CDR1 reads MRHNA; CDR2 reads SNTAGT. CDR3 length: 14 amino acids. Deletions cut 0 bases from V and 3 bases from J, with 5 bases between. This CDR3 is CASSDSSDTGELFF. In nucleotides, the CDR3 is TGTGCCAGCAGTGACTCGTCAGACACCGGGGAGCTGTTTTTT.

The chain employs TRBV7-9 and TRBJ2-3; 9 nucleotides match TRBD1. Unmatched junction bases numbered 7, after V lost 5 bases and J lost 4 bases. Germline lookup yields CDR1 SEHNR and CDR2 FQNEAQ (reference sequence). The CDR3 runs to 15 residues. CDR3 amino acids: CASSIGQGRADTQYF. The CDR3 DNA reads TGTGCCAGCAGCATAGGACAGGGGCGAGCAGATACGCAGTATTTT.

J is TRBJ2-3 and V is TRBV10-3; D gene ambiguous. V lost 2 bases to trimming and J lost 2 bases, with 14 bases between them. The CDR3 sequence is 16 residues long. CDR1 and CDR2 (germline): ENHRY, SYGVKD. This chain's CDR3 is CAISETTHGITDTQYF. The CDR3 DNA is TGTGCCATCAGTGAGACAACCCATGGCATCACAGATACGCAGTATTTT.

This sequence joins TRBV10-3 and TRBJ1-2; TRBD1 aligns across 7 bases. Germline V gene sequence: CDR1 ENHRY, CDR2 SYGVKD. The trim removed 7 bases at V and 4 bases at J, leaving 12 bases unmatched. This CDR3 spans 15 amino acids. Here the CDR3 DNA reads TGTGCCATCACCCCAGGACAGGAGCCCATCTATGGCTACACCTTC. Protein product: CAITPGQEPIYGYTF.

The chain employs TRBV19 and TRBJ1-2; no firm D call. The CDR3 runs to 15 residues. Trimming took off 3 bases at V and 4 bases at J, with 15 bases between the two ends. Germline CDR1 is LNHDA and CDR2 is SQIVND (reference sequence). As DNA, the CDR3 is TGTGCCAGTAGTATTTGGTTCCAGGCCCGCTATGGCTACACCTTC. Its translation is CASSIWFQARYGYTF.

In the case of this clone: An end of the junction differs from the germline gene, which may be a read error. This rearrangement joins TRBV7-9 to TRBJ2-2, with 8 bases aligning to TRBD1. The CDR3 runs 17 residues. Germline lookup yields CDR1 SEHNR and CDR2 FQNEAQ (reference sequence). The CDR3 loop reads CSSSPNRGSTNTGELFF. In DNA, the CDR3 is TGTTCCAGCAGCCCGAACAGGGGGAGTACGAACACCGGGGAGCTGTTTTTT.

The chain joins TRBV29-1 to TRBJ2-3; 10 bases are shared with TRBD2. Looked up from germline, CDR1 is SQVTM and CDR2 is ANQGSEA. This CDR3 is 16 amino acids long. V dropped 6 bases and J dropped 4; count of bases not matched to a gene: 13. The CDR3 nucleotides are TGCAGCGTCCAGGGAACAGCGGGAGGGCCCTCAGATACGCAGTATTTT. It is translated as CSVQGTAGGPSDTQYF.

The rearrangement uses TRBV7-8 and TRBJ2-5; 11 bases fit TRBD2. The DNA matches TRBJ2-7 better at its end, which makes the J call doubtful. The CDR3 runs 18 residues. CDR1 and CDR2 from the germline V gene are SGHVS and FQNEAQ. The CDR3 loop is CASSLRLAGGVPNDEQYF. The DNA of the CDR3 is TGTGCCAGCAGCTTAAGGCTAGCGGGAGGTGTGCCGAACGACGAGCAGTACTTC.

V usage is TRBV14 and J usage is TRBJ2-1, with TRBD1 matching over 8 bases. Germline assignment: CDR1 SGHDN and CDR2 FVKESK. After removal of 5 bases from V and 7 bases from J, the junction contained 13 bases not matched to a gene. The CDR3 loop spans 16 amino acids. CDR3 sequence reads: CASSYRLGTGQNEQFF. CDR3 DNA: TGTGCCAGCAGCTATCGGCTTGGGACAGGACAAAATGAGCAGTTCTTC.

J is TRBJ1-5 and V is TRBV19; possible D gene TRBD1, 6 bases. Trimming took off 5 bases at V and 0 bases at J, with 11 bases between the two ends. CDR3 length equals 15 residues. The germline V gene encodes CDR1 LNHDA and CDR2 SQIVND (reference sequence). CDR3 sequence (DNA): TGTGCCAGTAGTGTCGGGACACTTAGCAATCAGCCCCAGCATTTT. This sequence encodes CASSVGTLSNQPQHF.

The CDR3 DNA is TGTGCCAGCAGTTCCCGGACTAGTACTAGCACAGATACGCAGTATTTT. Protein sequence: CASSSRTSTSTDTQYF. The chain recombines TRBV27 with TRBJ2-3; TRBD2 matches at 7 bases. Germline V gene lookup returns CDR1 MNHEY and CDR2 SMNVEV (reference sequence). With 4 bases clipped from V and 0 bases from J, the junction kept 7 bases outside the gene matches. CDR3 length equals 16 residues.

As for this clone: Other DNA sequences in this specimen translate into the identical CDR3. The genes are TRBV10-1 and TRBJ1-4; 10 nucleotides match TRBD1. V lost 6 bases and J lost 7; bases outside the gene matches: 2. The germline V gene encodes CDR1 WNHNN and CDR2 SYGVQD (reference sequence). The CDR3 sequence is 13 residues long. As DNA, the CDR3 is TGCGCCAGCAGCCGGGACAGGGGTGAAAAACTGTTTTTT. Translation gives CASSRDRGEKLFF.

This chain uses TRBV9 with TRBJ2-7, with 7 nucleotides matching TRBD1. V trimming: 3 bases; J trimming: 1 base; junction bases outside the gene matches: 4. The CDR3 sequence is 14 residues long. The germline V gene encodes CDR1 SGDLS and CDR2 YYNGEE. CDR3 sequence (DNA): TGTGCCAGCAGCGCGGGACAGTCTTCCTACGAGCAGTACTTC. It specifies CASSAGQSSYEQYF.

This rearrangement joins TRBV19 to TRBJ1-5; TRBD1 aligns across 7 bases. V trimming: 5 bases; J trimming: 2 bases; junction bases outside the gene matches: 12. CDR1 is LNHDA, CDR2 SQIVND, per germline (reference sequence). The CDR3 consists of 17 residues. CDR3: CASSATGHGVGNQPQHF. CDR3 bases: TGTGCCAGTAGTGCGACAGGGCATGGGGTTGGCAATCAGCCCCAGCATTTT.

This clone has a single count. This chain uses TRBV15 with TRBJ1-1; no definite D call. The CDR3 spans 15 residues. Trimming removed 0 bases at V and 1 base at J, with 9 bases between. From germline, CDR1 is LNHNV and CDR2 YYDKDF (reference sequence). CDR3 sequence: CATSRDPNSNTEAFF. CDR3 nucleotides: TGTGCCACCAGCAGAGATCCTAACTCGAACACTGAAGCTTTCTTT.

The chain employs TRBV19 and TRBJ2-2; TRBD1 agrees at 8 bases. Germline CDR1 and CDR2: LNHDA and SQIVND (reference sequence). CDR3 size: 15 residues. V was clipped by 3 bases and J by 9 bases; unmatched bases: 9. For the CDR3, the DNA is TGTGCCAGTAGTATTGGGACAGGAAGACACCGGGAGCTGTTTTTT. Translating it yields CASSIGTGRHRELFF.